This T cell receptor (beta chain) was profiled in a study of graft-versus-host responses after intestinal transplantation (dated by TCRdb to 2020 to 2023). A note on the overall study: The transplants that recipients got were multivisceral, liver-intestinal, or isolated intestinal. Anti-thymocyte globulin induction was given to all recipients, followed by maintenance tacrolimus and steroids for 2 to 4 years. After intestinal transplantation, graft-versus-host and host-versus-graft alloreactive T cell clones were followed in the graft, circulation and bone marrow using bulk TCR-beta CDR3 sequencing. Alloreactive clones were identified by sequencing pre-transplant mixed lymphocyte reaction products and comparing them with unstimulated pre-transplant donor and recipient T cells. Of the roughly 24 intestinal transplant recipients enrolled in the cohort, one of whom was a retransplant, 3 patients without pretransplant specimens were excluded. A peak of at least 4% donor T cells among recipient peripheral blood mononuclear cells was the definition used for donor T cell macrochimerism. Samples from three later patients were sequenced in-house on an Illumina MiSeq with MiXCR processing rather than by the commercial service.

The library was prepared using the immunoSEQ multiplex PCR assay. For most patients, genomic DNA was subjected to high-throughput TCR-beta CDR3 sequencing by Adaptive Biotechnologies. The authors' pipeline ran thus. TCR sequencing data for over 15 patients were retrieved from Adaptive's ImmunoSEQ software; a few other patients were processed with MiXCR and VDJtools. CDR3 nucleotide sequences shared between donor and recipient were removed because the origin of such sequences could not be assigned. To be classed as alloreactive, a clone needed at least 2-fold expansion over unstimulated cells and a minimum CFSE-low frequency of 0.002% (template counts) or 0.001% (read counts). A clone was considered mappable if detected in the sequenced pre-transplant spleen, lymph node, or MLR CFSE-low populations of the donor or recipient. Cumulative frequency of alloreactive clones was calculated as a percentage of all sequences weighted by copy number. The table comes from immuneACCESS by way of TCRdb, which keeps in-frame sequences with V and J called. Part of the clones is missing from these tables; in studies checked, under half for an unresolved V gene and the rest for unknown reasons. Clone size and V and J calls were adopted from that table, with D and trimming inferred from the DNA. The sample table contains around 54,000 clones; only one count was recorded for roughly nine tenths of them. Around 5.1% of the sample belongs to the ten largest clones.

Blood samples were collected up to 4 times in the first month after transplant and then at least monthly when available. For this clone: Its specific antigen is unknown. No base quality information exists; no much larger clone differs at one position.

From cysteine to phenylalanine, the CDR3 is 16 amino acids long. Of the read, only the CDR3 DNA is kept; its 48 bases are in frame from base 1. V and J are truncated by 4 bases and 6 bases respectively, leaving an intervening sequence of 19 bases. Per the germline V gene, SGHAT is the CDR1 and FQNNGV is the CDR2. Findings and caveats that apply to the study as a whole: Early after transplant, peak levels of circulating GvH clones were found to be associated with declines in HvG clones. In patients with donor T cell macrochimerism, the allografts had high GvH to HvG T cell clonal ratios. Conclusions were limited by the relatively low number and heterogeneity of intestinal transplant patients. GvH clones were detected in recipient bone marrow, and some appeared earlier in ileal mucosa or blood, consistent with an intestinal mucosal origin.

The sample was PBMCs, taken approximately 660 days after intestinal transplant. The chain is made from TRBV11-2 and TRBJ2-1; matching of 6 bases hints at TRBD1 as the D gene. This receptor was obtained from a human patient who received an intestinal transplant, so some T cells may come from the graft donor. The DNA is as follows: TGTGCCAGCAGCTCCCTCCGAGTACAGGGCGGCAATGAGCAGTTCTTC. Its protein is CASSSLRVQGGNEQFF.